This T cell receptor beta chain stems from a study of OX40 agonist ivuxolimab in advanced cancers. In terms of the full investigation: Ivuxolimab was an agonistic, fully human IgG2 monoclonal antibody directed against OX40 (CD134), a costimulatory receptor. Intravenous ivuxolimab was administered to patients every 2 weeks at six dose levels: 0.01, 0.1, 0.3, 1.5, 3 and 10 mg/kg. The monotherapy dose-escalation portion (N ≈ 50 patients) of the phase I ivuxolimab trial is reported in the paper. Patients were allowed to have had prior anti-PD-1, anti-PD-L1 or anti-CTLA-4 therapy, and around 40% of the dose-escalation patients had previously received checkpoint inhibitors. Partial responses were achieved by three dose-escalation patients, of whom one had hepatocellular carcinoma and two had cutaneous melanoma. Of the approximately 50 dose-escalation patients, hepatocellular carcinoma was present in approximately 20, melanoma in around 15, renal cell carcinoma in 9 and head and neck cancer in 9. In the dose-escalation cohort, around four fifths of patients were male, and the mean age was around 60 years, with a range of 23 to 79. Peripheral TCRbeta sequencing aimed to test whether ivuxolimab altered TCR sequence diversity and caused clonal T-cell expansion.

Genomic DNA was isolated from the sorted cells so that the TCRbeta CDR3 region could be sequenced. The immunoSEQ Assay was used for sequencing of TCRbeta CDR3 regions. The immuneACCESS repertoire file appears here via TCRdb, limited to in-frame rearrangements. These files lack a portion of the clones; in checked studies, under half of the deficit traces to unresolved V genes, and the cause of the others is not known. This sample lists 70,000 or so clones; around 87% were detected once. The ten largest account for approximately 7.7% of the sample. CDR3 length: 15 amino acids, cysteine to phenylalanine. The CDR3 DNA has 45 bases and is translated from base 1. CDR1 and CDR2, looked up from the germline V gene, are MNHEY and SVGAGI. Trimmed from V: 2 bases; trimmed from J: 5 bases; junction bases lacking a gene match: 6. Broad study findings and their caveats: On average, CD8+ T cells showed more expanded clones than CD4+ T cells after ivuxolimab. In partial responders in the 0.1-3.0 mg/kg groups, normalized peripheral clonal expansion was found to be among the lowest, especially among CD8+ T cells. Low levels of normalized T-cell clonal expansion were also seen in some patients who did not respond. At doses of 0.1 to 3.0 mg/kg, clonal expansion of both CD4+ and CD8+ blood T cells was observed from baseline to week 6. Which antigens the clonally expanded peripheral T cells were specific for was not determined.

For this clone: It lacks a known antigen. The record has no base qualities; no much larger clone is one base away.

The trial excluded patients who had a history of autoimmune disease or were on systemic immunosuppression. Peripheral blood for TCR sequencing was collected from all dose cohorts at baseline, on cycle 4 day 1, and on cycle 7 day 1. Samples came from an open-label, multicenter, first-in-human phase I dose-escalation trial of ivuxolimab. Adults with locally advanced or metastatic melanoma, renal cell carcinoma, hepatocellular carcinoma or head and neck squamous cell carcinoma were enrolled in the trial. CD4+ and CD8+ T cells were sorted separately from peripheral blood before TCR sequencing. The rearranged chain carries TRBV6-5 and TRBJ2-5; TRBD1 agrees with 9 junctional bases. This specimen consisted of CD4+ or CD8+ T cells sorted from blood, obtained in a trial of the OX40 agonist ivuxolimab. The TCR originated in an adult with an advanced solid tumor such as melanoma, head and neck, liver or kidney cancer. The CDR3 reads as follows: CASSYPGQGGETQYF. The sequenced DNA is TGTGCCAGCAGTTACCCGGGACAGGGAGGGGAGACCCAGTACTTC.